This passage covers 12 T cell receptor beta chains from one sample sequenced in a study of T cells in Graves' hyperthyroidism and ophthalmopathy. RNA transcripts yielded amplified TCR beta CDR3 regions. First-round RT-PCR with HTBI primers amplified the TCR CDR3 region. TCRdb itself ran the multiplex PCR reads through MiXCR, one entry per CDR3 protein. This table holds around 190,000 distinct CDR3 sequences, roughly a sixth found once. Specimen: blood. The receptors were gathered from a woman aged 45 to 65 with Graves' hyperthyroidism.

This clonotype appeared many times. The chain combines TRBV11-3 with TRBJ2-2; D not certain. V dropped 1 base and J dropped 5 bases, with 14 bases sitting between them. This CDR3 is built from 16 residues. Germline V CDR1 and CDR2: SGHNT, YENEEA. The CDR3 DNA reads as TGTGCCAGCAGCTTAGGAAGGGCCGAAGGAACCGGGGAGCTGTTTTTT. Amino acid sequence: CASSLGRAEGTGELFF.

In its sample, this clonotype was seen many times. The rearrangement uses TRBV20-1 and TRBJ2-3; D may be TRBD1 (6 bases). Germline loops: CDR1 DFQATT, CDR2 SNEGSKA (reference sequence). The V end lost 6 bases, the J end lost 1 base, and 14 bases lay between the germline ends. This CDR3 spans 14 amino acids. The CDR3 region is CSALQGRGTDTQYF. CDR3 sequence (DNA): TGCAGTGCCCTACAGGGTCGGGGCACAGATACGCAGTATTTT.

The J gene is TRBJ2-1, the V gene TRBV11-2; tentative D call: TRBD1 (6 bases). Germline CDR1 SGHAT, CDR2 FQNNGV. This CDR3 region has 12 residues. With 5 bases removed from V and 7 bases from J, the gap between germline ends came to 9 bases. CDR3 DNA sequence: TGTGCCAGCAGCCAACAGGGTAATGAGCAGTTCTTC. Its translation is CASSQQGNEQFF.

V gene TRBV13 combines with J gene TRBJ1-1, with D possibly matching TRBD1 (5 bases). Germline values: CDR1 PRHDT, CDR2 FYEKMQ (reference sequence). V was shortened by 5 bases and J by 4 bases, with 11 bases between the two germline ends. The CDR3 consists of 13 residues. CDR3 coding DNA: TGTGCCAGCAGCGCCTGGGGGGGCACTGAAGCTTTCTTT. This sequence encodes CASSAWGGTEAFF.

On this clonotype: Sequence at one end of the junction differs from germline and may be a read error. This chain joins TRBV25-1 and TRBJ2-7, with TRBD2 matching over 10 bases. Per germline, CDR1 MGHDK and CDR2 SYGVNS. The CDR3 loop spans 15 amino acids. In DNA form, the CDR3 reads TGTACCAGCAGTGCGCCGGGACTAGCGTCTATCAAGCAGTACTTC. This gives the protein CTSSAPGLASIKQYF.

At least ten counts were recorded for this clonotype. This chain joins TRBV7-8 and TRBJ1-5; D possibly corresponds to TRBD1 (5 bases). The length of the CDR3 is 16 residues. V lost 2 bases to trimming and J lost 0 bases, with 11 bases between them. Germline V gene lookup returns CDR1 SGHVS and CDR2 FQNEAQ. The CDR3 reads CASSLWGEYSNQPQHF. CDR3 nucleotide sequence: TGTGCCAGCAGCTTATGGGGGGAGTATAGCAATCAGCCCCAGCATTTT.

This clonotype was recorded at least ten times. The chain employs TRBV5-1 and TRBJ2-7; D gene uncertain. Per germline, CDR1 SGHRS and CDR2 YFSETQ. Trimming shortened V by 1 base and J by 3 bases, and 11 bases separated the two germline ends. This CDR3 comprises 14 residues. This CDR3 reads CASSLSRARYEQYF. The DNA of the CDR3 is TGCGCCAGCAGCTTGTCTCGGGCTCGCTACGAGCAGTACTTC.

A remark on this clonotype: This may be a read error: a much more frequent sequence differs by one nucleotide. This rearrangement joins TRBV25-1 to TRBJ2-7, with TRBD2 matching 7 bases. The J call may not be correct, given that the DNA end is closer to TRBJ2-1. The CDR3 runs 16 residues. Germline V gene data show CDR1 as MGHDK and CDR2 as SYGVNS. CDR3 loop: CASSDPTRRGLYEQFF. The CDR3 DNA is TGTGCCAGCAGTGATCCCACTAGGAGGGGACTATACGAGCAGTTCTTC.

In its sample, this clonotype was seen a few times. This rearrangement joins TRBV5-8 to TRBJ1-2, with 7 bases identical to TRBD1. The CDR3 runs to 16 residues. Germline V gene lookup returns CDR1 SGHTS and CDR2 YDEGEE. Unmatched junction bases numbered 14, after V lost 5 bases and J lost 4 bases. The CDR3 here is CASSKSQGVRVYGYTF. The CDR3 nucleotides read TGTGCCAGCAGTAAAAGCCAGGGGGTGCGGGTCTATGGCTACACCTTC.

V and J are TRBV28 and TRBJ1-2, with TRBD1 as a possible D gene (5 bases). Trimming removed 6 bases from V and 4 bases from J, with 15 bases in between. The CDR3 totals 14 residues. The germline V gene has CDR1 MDHEN and CDR2 SYDVKM. Written as DNA, the CDR3 is TGTGCCAGCAGGACACCGGGACTCGTCTATGGCTACACCTTC. Amino acids: CASRTPGLVYGYTF.

This chain links TRBV5-1 with TRBJ2-1, with 8 bases aligning to TRBD2. The CDR3 consists of 16 residues. Germline CDR1 SGHRS, CDR2 YFSETQ. V shed 0 bases and J 12 bases; nucleotides not matched to a gene: 14. The CDR3 here is CASSLGSGTSATGQFF. In DNA form, the CDR3 reads TGCGCCAGCAGCTTGGGGAGCGGGACTAGTGCAACTGGGCAGTTCTTC.

As DNA, the CDR3 is TGCGCCAGCAGCCAAGAGGACAACACCGGGGAGCTGTTTTTT. This codes for CASSQEDNTGELFF. The chain combines TRBV4-1 with TRBJ2-2; D call uncertain. CDR3 size: 14 residues. CDR1 is MGHRA, CDR2 YSYEKL, per germline. Trimming removed 0 bases at V and 2 bases at J, with 4 bases between.